This TCR beta chain was sequenced in a study of T cell responses to AZD1222 COVID-19 vaccine. TCRdb's copy holds only in-frame clones and misses some; the assay was immunoSEQ multiplex PCR. The profile shows 20,000 or so clones, roughly 83% of them singletons. Germline V gene data show CDR1 as SEHNR and CDR2 as FQNEAQ (reference sequence). The V gene lost 2 bases and the J gene lost 0 bases, with 8 bases spanning the gap. The CDR3 has 15 amino acids. The chain uses TRBV7-9 and TRBJ2-1, with D perhaps being TRBD1 or TRBD2 (5 bases each). This TCR was sampled from an adult who received the AZD1222 COVID-19 vaccine. This sample comprised peripheral blood, obtained 28 days after the second AZD1222 dose. CDR3 DNA: TGTGCCAGCAGCTTAAGTGGGGGCTCCTACAATGAGCAGTTCTTC. As protein: CASSLSGGSYNEQFF.